The 14 T cell receptor beta chains in this list originate from one sample, sequenced in a study of chemoradiotherapy in HPV16-positive cancers. Libraries were prepared by immunoSEQ multiplex PCR; TCRdb keeps only in-frame clonotypes and omits some of them. Of fewer than 6,500 clones detected, roughly four fifths appear once; the ten largest clones hold 5.5% to 6.5%. The sequencing used tumor tissue, collected from a patient who underwent chemoradiotherapy. The receptors originated from a human donor with HPV-associated anogenital cancer.

The chain employs TRBV19 and TRBJ1-5, with D tentatively TRBD1 (6 bases). The CDR3 is 12 amino acids. V lost 10 bases and J lost 7, with 14 bases in between. The germline V gene encodes CDR1 LNHDA and CDR2 SQIVND (reference sequence). The CDR3 loop reads CATTVQGQPQHF. CDR3 nucleotides: TGTGCCACCACCGTCCAGGGGCAGCCCCAGCATTTT.

This clone is large within its sample. The chain links TRBV6-5 to TRBJ2-7; TRBD2 aligns across 8 bases. J was trimmed by 6 bases and V by 4 bases; bases with no gene match: 14. Germline V gene data show CDR1 as MNHEY and CDR2 as SVGAGI. CDR3 length equals 16 residues. DNA for the CDR3: TGTGCCAGCAGTTCCAGCCTCGGGGGGGGGCTACTCGAGCAGTACTTC. Residues: CASSSSLGGGLLEQYF.

V usage is TRBV10-2 and J usage is TRBJ2-7; 9 bases agree with TRBD1. V lost 4 bases, J lost 4 bases, and 8 bases stayed unmatched. The germline CDR1 and CDR2 sequences are WSHSY and SAAADI. This CDR3 contains 15 residues. The CDR3 loop is CASSGTGGARYEQYF. CDR3 bases: TGCGCCAGCAGTGGTACAGGGGGCGCCCGGTACGAGCAGTACTTC.

This clone has more than one count but fewer than ten. The rearrangement uses TRBV4-1 and TRBJ1-6; a weak D match, TRBD1 (6 bases). CDR1 is MGHRA and CDR2 is YSYEKL in the germline V gene. Trimming removed 3 bases from V and 7 bases from J, with 16 bases in between. This CDR3 is built from 16 residues. DNA for the CDR3: TGCGCCAGCAGCCATGCACAGGGCCTGGGAAATTCACCCCTCCACTTT. Protein product: CASSHAQGLGNSPLHF.

The chain joins TRBV4-1 to TRBJ2-7, with 7 bases aligning to TRBD2. J gave up 3 bases and V 4 bases, and 6 bases lay outside the gene matches. This CDR3 is 14 amino acids long. Germline loops: CDR1 MGHRA, CDR2 YSYEKL. This chain's CDR3 is CASSLPGLVYEQYF. For the CDR3, the DNA is TGCGCCAGCAGCCTCCCCGGACTAGTCTACGAGCAGTACTTC.

The chain joins TRBV7-2 to TRBJ2-4; D unresolved. The germline V and J ends were trimmed by 4 bases and 7 bases, with 11 bases remaining between them. This CDR3 contains 13 residues. Germline V gene data show CDR1 as SGHTA and CDR2 as FQGNSA. The CDR3 spells CASSSFHGNIQYF. Written as DNA, the CDR3 is TGTGCCAGCAGCTCTTTCCATGGTAACATTCAGTACTTC.

This clone was seen a single time. In DNA form, the CDR3 reads TGTGCCAGCAGTCCCTGGACTAGCGGGAGAGAAGAGACCCAGTACTTC. Translated, it gives CASSPWTSGREETQYF. The V gene is TRBV6-6, the J gene TRBJ2-5; 13 positions match TRBD2. Germline CDR1 is MNHNY and CDR2 is SVGAGI (reference sequence). The CDR3 totals 16 residues. The junction had 6 bases not matched to a gene; V was cut back by 5 bases and J by 3 bases.

The V call is TRBV6-5, the J call TRBJ1-2; 10 bases align to TRBD1. Trimming cost V 4 bases and J 6 bases; bases outside gene matches: 8. This CDR3 comprises 15 residues. Germline V gives CDR1 MNHEY, CDR2 SVGAGI. CDR3 sequence: CASSSHPGQGNGYTF. The CDR3 DNA reads TGTGCCAGCAGTTCCCATCCGGGACAGGGGAATGGCTACACCTTC.

The CDR3 sequence is CASSMGRTGGTRDTEAFF. Here the CDR3 DNA reads TGTGCCAGTAGTATGGGTCGAACAGGAGGGACTAGGGACACTGAAGCTTTCTTT. V and J are TRBV19 and TRBJ1-1, with a tentative D call TRBD1 (5 bases). This CDR3 has 18 amino acids. Germline CDR1 LNHDA, CDR2 SQIVND (reference sequence). V dropped 3 bases and J dropped 3 bases, with 23 bases sitting between them.

This sequence joins TRBV25-1 and TRBJ2-5; 8 nucleotides match TRBD2. V was clipped by 6 bases and J by 2 bases; unmatched bases: 5. Germline-derived CDR1 and CDR2 are MGHDK and SYGVNS. The CDR3 consists of 14 residues. The CDR3 loop is CASSPRGGQETQYF. The CDR3 DNA sequence: TGTGCCAGCAGCCCCCGGGGGGGGCAAGAGACCCAGTACTTC. Looking up the rest from reference TRBV25-1 and TRBJ2-5 gives the full variable domain: EADIYQTPRYLVIGTGKKITLECSQTMGHDKMYWYQQDPGMELHLIHYSYGVNSTEKGDLSSESTVSRIRTEHFPLTLESARPSHTSQYLCASSPRGGQETQYFGPGTRLLVL.

The rearrangement joins TRBV6-1 to TRBJ1-5; D perhaps matches TRBD1 (5 bases). CDR1 is MNHNS and CDR2 is SASEGT in the germline V gene. Trimming pared 2 bases from V and 7 bases from J, leaving 18 bases between. This CDR3 contains 16 residues. The DNA for the CDR3 is TGTGCCAGCAGTGAATCTGTATCAGGGATCGGCCAGCCCCAGCATTTT. Amino acid sequence: CASSESVSGIGQPQHF.

The gene calls are TRBV19 and TRBJ2-4; 7 bases align to TRBD2. Germline CDR1 LNHDA, CDR2 SQIVND (reference sequence). The CDR3 contains 15 residues. The trim removed 6 bases at V and 3 bases at J, leaving 8 bases unmatched. In DNA form, the CDR3 reads TGTGCCAGTAGGTTTGGGGGGGACCTCAAAAACATTCAGTACTTC. Its protein product is CASRFGGDLKNIQYF.

This clone was recorded once. The chain joins TRBV10-1 to TRBJ2-7; D is uncertain. The germline V and J ends were trimmed by 0 bases and 2 bases, with 5 bases remaining between them. The CDR3 has 13 amino acids. Germline-derived CDR1 and CDR2 are WNHNN and SYGVQD (reference sequence). The CDR3, as DNA: TGCGCCAGCAGTGAGTCGGGAACCTACGAGCAGTACTTC. It is translated as CASSESGTYEQYF.

The V call is TRBV15, the J call TRBJ1-1, with TRBD1 matching 10 bases. The V segment lost 0 bases and the J segment 4 bases; nucleotides outside the gene matches: 5. The V gene's germline CDR1 is LNHNV and CDR2 YYDKDF (reference sequence). The CDR3 consists of 16 residues. This CDR3 reads CATSRDRGTGVTEAFF. The DNA for the CDR3 is TGTGCCACCAGCAGAGACCGGGGGACAGGGGTCACTGAAGCTTTCTTT.